These 17 T cell receptor beta chains originate from one sample sequenced in a study of metastatic and nonmetastatic thyroid tumors. MiXCR reprocessed the PCR reads for TCRdb. The table shows about 16,000 clones, with under 35% occurring only once. Thyroid surgery was preceded by no treatment in any patient. The material sequenced was blood. Receptors were obtained from a female donor with papillary thyroid cancer or a benign thyroid nodule (not recorded which). Some clones in this sample may be carry-over from other donors' samples.

The chain links TRBV28 to TRBJ1-1; no reliable D call. Deletions cut 11 bases from V and 0 bases from J, with 13 bases between. CDR1 is MDHEN and CDR2 is SYDVKM in the germline V gene. The CDR3 length is 13 residues. The CDR3 loop reads CAVRVIMNTEAFF. For the CDR3, the DNA is TGTGCCGTGAGGGTCATAATGAACACTGAAGCTTTCTTT.

This clone was seen many times. The chain has TRBV7-2 and TRBJ1-5; D uncertain. The CDR3 runs to 12 residues. CDR1 is SGHTA, CDR2 FQGNSA, per germline. The V and J ends lost 1 base and 5 bases respectively, with 3 bases between them. Written as DNA, the CDR3 is TGTGCCAGCAGCTTAGACTATCAGCCCCAGCATTTT. It encodes CASSLDYQPQHF.

As for this clone: At one of its ends the junction is not consistent with the germline gene, which may arise from a read error. This sequence joins TRBV20-1 and TRBJ1-2; 8 nucleotides line up with TRBD1. The CDR3 runs to 15 residues. Per germline, CDR1 DFQATT and CDR2 SNEGSKA (reference sequence). CDR3 coding DNA: TGCAGTGCGATAGCGGAGACAGGGGTGGGGGCTGGCTACACCTTT. Protein: CSAIAETGVGAGYTF.

By share of the sample, this clone is medium-sized. The CDR3 nucleotides are TGTGCCAGCAGCTTATATCTAGCGGGGGCGCGGGAGCAGTTCTTC. Amino acids: CASSLYLAGAREQFF. V usage is TRBV11-2 and J usage is TRBJ2-1, with 10 bases fitting TRBD2. Unmatched junction bases numbered 8, after V lost 2 bases and J lost 10 bases. The CDR3 is 15 amino acids. Germline V gene sequence: CDR1 SGHAT, CDR2 FQNNGV. Complete variable domain (other parts from reference TRBV11-2 and TRBJ2-1): EAGVAQSPRYKIIEKRQSVAFWCNPISGHATLYWYQQILGQGPKLLIQFQNNGVVDDSQLPKDRFSAERLKGVDSTLKIQPAKLEDSAVYLCASSLYLAGAREQFFGPGTRLTVL.

This clone was seen ten or more times. CDR3 sequence reads: CASSTGGDSPLHF. In DNA, the CDR3 is TGTGCCAGCTCAACGGGGGGGGATTCACCCCTCCACTTT. The V call is TRBV18, the J call TRBJ1-6, with D perhaps matching TRBD1 (5 bases). Germline loops: CDR1 KGHSH, CDR2 LQKENI. The CDR3 is made up of 13 amino acids. Trimming removed 5 bases at V and 8 bases at J, with 10 bases between.

The chain joins TRBV30 to TRBJ1-2; D is perhaps TRBD1 (5 bases). Germline V gene lookup returns CDR1 GTSNPN and CDR2 SVGIG (reference sequence). V lost 0 bases to trimming and J lost 4 bases, with 9 bases between them. The CDR3 has 13 residues. CDR3: CAWSVQAGYGYTF. CDR3 in DNA: TGTGCCTGGAGTGTACAGGCCGGCTATGGCTACACCTTC.

Relative to its sample, this clone is medium-sized. The V and J genes are TRBV6-2 or TRBV6-3 and TRBJ2-7, with TRBD1 matching 9 bases. Germline values: CDR1 MNHEY, CDR2 SVGEGT. CDR3 length: 14 amino acids. V shed 7 bases and J 0 bases; nucleotides not matched to a gene: 4. DNA for the CDR3: TGTGCCAGCACCCCGGGACAGGGCTCCTACGAGCAGTACTTC. Translating gives CASTPGQGSYEQYF.

This clone counts as medium-sized. The genes are TRBV2 and TRBJ2-7, with D maybe TRBD1 (6 bases). CDR1 and CDR2 (germline): SNHLY, FYNNEI. There are 11 residues in the CDR3. V lost 8 bases, J lost 3 bases, and 8 bases lay in between. The CDR3 bases are TGTGCCAGCGGGGGACACTACGAGCAGTACTTC. This translates into CASGGHYEQYF.

This clone came up a few times. The chain carries TRBV29-1 and TRBJ2-5; D unresolved. This CDR3 region has 15 residues. Trimming cost V 5 bases and J 7 bases, with 23 bases left between them. The germline V gene has CDR1 SQVTM and CDR2 ANQGSEA. This CDR3 is CSVPPDRLFDGTQYF. The CDR3 region has the DNA TGCAGCGTTCCACCGGACCGTCTTTTTGATGGGACCCAGTACTTC.

Of note for this clone: Since a much larger clone is just one base distant, this may be a read error. The chain couples TRBV20-1 to TRBJ2-5; D is unclear. The CDR3 consists of 9 residues. Germline CDR1 is DFQATT and CDR2 is SNEGSKA (reference sequence). This chain's CDR3 is CSASYSFNF. CDR3 nucleotide sequence: TGCAGTGCCTCGTACTCCTTTAACTTC.

At least ten counts were recorded for this clone. This chain joins TRBV7-6 and TRBJ2-3; tentative D call: TRBD2 (6 bases). The CDR3 is made up of 15 amino acids. The ends were cut back, 6 bases at V and 4 bases at J, with 17 bases in the middle. CDR1 SGHVS and CDR2 FNYEAQ come from the germline V gene. Written as DNA, the CDR3 is TGTGCCAGCAGTATGGCGGAGGGGCGGTCAGATACGCAGTATTTT. Amino acid sequence: CASSMAEGRSDTQYF.

This clone qualifies as medium-sized (0.01 to 0.1%). J is TRBJ2-1 and V is TRBV7-2; D not certain. CDR1 is SGHTA, CDR2 FQGNSA, per germline. The V and J ends lost 4 bases and 7 bases respectively, with 14 bases between them. The CDR3 sequence is 14 residues long. Here the CDR3 reads CASSSTWSSNEQFF. The DNA for the CDR3 is TGTGCCAGCAGCTCAACCTGGTCTAGTAATGAGCAGTTCTTC.

This clone is judged medium-sized. The chain employs TRBV6-5 and TRBJ1-1, with D maybe TRBD1 (6 bases). Trimming stripped 2 bases from V and 1 base from J, with 20 bases between. CDR1 and CDR2 (germline): MNHEY, SVGAGI. The CDR3 contains 18 residues. The CDR3 region has the DNA TGTGCCAGCAGTTACAACTTCAGGGGAGGCAACACGAACACTGAAGCTTTCTTT. It is translated as CASSYNFRGGNTNTEAFF.

This clone has at least ten counts. The rearrangement uses TRBV2 and TRBJ2-3; D gene uncertain. Germline CDR1 SNHLY, CDR2 FYNNEI. The CDR3 spans 13 residues. Trimming stripped 7 bases from V and 6 bases from J, with 14 bases between. The CDR3 is CASNPTRSDTQYF. CDR3 bases: TGTGCCAGCAACCCAACCAGGTCGGATACGCAGTATTTT. Full variable domain (missing parts from reference TRBV2 and TRBJ2-3): EPEVTQTPSHQVTQMGQEVILRCVPISNHLYFYWYRQILGQKVEFLVSFYNNEISEKSEIFDDQFSVERPDGSNFTLKIRSTKLEDSAMYFCASNPTRSDTQYFGPGTRLTVL.

The chain carries TRBV5-6 and TRBJ1-5; no firm D call. Deletions cut 0 bases from V and 7 bases from J, with 14 bases between. Per germline, CDR1 SGHDT and CDR2 YYEEEE. CDR3 size: 15 residues. The CDR3 protein is CASSLGAGRWQPQHF. CDR3 nucleotide sequence: TGTGCCAGCAGCTTGGGTGCGGGAAGGTGGCAGCCCCAGCATTTT. The full variable domain, in which reference TRBV5-6 and TRBJ1-5 provide the parts outside the CDR3, is DAGVTQSPTHLIKTRGQQVTLRCSPKSGHDTVSWYQQALGQGPQFIFQYYEEEERQRGNFPDRFSGHQFPNYSSELNVNALLLGDSALYLCASSLGAGRWQPQHFGDGTRLSIL.

This rearrangement joins TRBV30 to TRBJ2-7, with D hard to call. The CDR3 runs 12 residues. Trimming removed 1 base at V and 4 bases at J, with 8 bases between. Germline lookup yields CDR1 GTSNPN and CDR2 SVGIG (reference sequence). In DNA, the CDR3 is TGTGCCTGGAGTGACACAATATACGAGCAGTACTTC. Protein sequence: CAWSDTIYEQYF.

This clone is judged medium-sized. The identical CDR3 is also encoded by other nucleotide sequences in the sample. The V call is TRBV30, the J call TRBJ1-5; 7 bases line up with TRBD1. The V segment lost 0 bases and the J segment 3 bases; nucleotides outside the gene matches: 5. There are 15 residues in the CDR3. CDR1 and CDR2 (germline): GTSNPN, SVGIG (reference sequence). Here the CDR3 reads CAWSVTGAINQPQHF. For the CDR3, the DNA is TGTGCCTGGAGTGTAACAGGGGCAATCAATCAGCCCCAGCATTTT.